Sequencing of this TCR beta chain was carried out in a study of immune evolution from preneoplasia to lung adenocarcinoma (dated by TCRdb to the early 2020s). Study-level background: No AAH lesions showed HLA loss of heterozygosity, compared with 7% of AIS, over 12% of MIA and less than 35% of ADC lesions. The study profiled immune contexture across lung adenocarcinoma precursors and invasive adenocarcinoma using immune gene expression, TCR sequencing and multiplex immunofluorescence. Resected precursor lesions (AAH, AIS, MIA) and invasive adenocarcinomas were compared with paired morphologically normal lung tissue. The sample size depended on which specimens were available, not on a prior power calculation. The immune data were integrated with whole exome sequencing and methylation data from the same cohort of nodules. A total of approximately 48 patients with pulmonary nodules who underwent surgical resection were included in the overall cohort. TCR sequencing data were obtained from about 50 patients. According to the study, more than 100 samples were used for TCR sequencing. POLYSOLVER was used to infer Class I HLA alleles from exome data, and LOHHLA was used to detect allele-specific HLA loss. Here is what the overall study found, with its caveats: Clonality was highest in normal lung, while later-stage lesions appeared to show lower clonality but higher T cell density and diversity. Normal lung had the highest top T cell clone frequencies, and these frequencies appeared to fall progressively from AAH through AIS, MIA and invasive adenocarcinoma. KRAS-mutant nodules showed the highest T cell clonality compared with EGFR-mutant or double wild-type lesions. The findings reflected association rather than direct causation, and larger cohorts with long-term follow-up and longitudinal biopsies were considered necessary. Because all patients were from Japan and China, applicability to Western populations was uncertain.

Regarding this clone: Its antigen is currently not known. No much larger clone exists at a distance of one base, and base qualities are not known.

Between about 2014 and 2017, the patients underwent resection in either Japan or China. Histologic diagnosis of each case was confirmed independently by two lung cancer pathologists on H&E slides. For nucleic acid extraction, premalignant or tumor cells were enriched by macro-dissection following pathologic assessment. The AllPrep DNA/RNA FFPE Kit was used to isolate DNA from FFPE tissue. CDR1 LNHDA and CDR2 SQIVND were looked up in the germline V gene (reference sequence). From cysteine to phenylalanine, the CDR3 is 16 amino acids long. The sequence is cut down to CDR3 DNA, 48 bases in frame from base 1. V is trimmed back by 5 bases and J by 0 bases, and the junction contains 9 bases that no gene match accounts for. TCR beta CDR3 regions were sequenced from DNA using the immunoSEQ hsTCRbeta Kit. Regarding the original processing steps: TCR sequencing data were analysed with the ImmunoSEQ Analyzer. T cell clonality was defined as 1 minus Pielou's evenness computed on productive rearrangements. T cell diversity was measured with the inverse Simpson index on productive templates. T cell density was defined as TCR beta template counts normalized to usable DNA, with usable DNA estimated by amplifying and sequencing housekeeping genes. Two-sided Kruskal-Wallis tests were used to compare TCR metrics between histologic stages. As stored in TCRdb, this immuneACCESS dataset retains in-frame rearrangements with V and J assigned. A fraction of the clones does not appear; measured against another copy, unresolved V genes explain less than half of the discrepancy, and the remainder lacks a known reason. From that table come the V and J calls and clone size; the DNA was used to work out D and trimming. For this sample there are roughly 10,000 clones; around 78% appear just once. Over 4% of the sample is held by the ten biggest clonotypes.

This TCR was recovered from a person aged 65 to 85 with lung adenocarcinoma. Input material: FFPE minimally invasive lung adenocarcinoma tissue. Read against the paper, the sample's cell subset or site label means: micro-invasive lung adenocarcinoma (MIA). In this chain, TRBV19 is recombined with TRBJ1-1, and 7 junctional nucleotides match TRBD1. The nucleotides are TGTGCCAGTAGTTCCCGCCCGGGACAGCTGAACACTGAAGCTTTCTTT. This sequence encodes CASSSRPGQLNTEAFF.